This TCR beta chain was identified in a study of spatial heterogeneity in lung cancer. Study as a whole: Beta-chain sequences were consistently detected more often than alpha-chain sequences.

The CDR3 spans 12 residues. Trimming took off 0 bases at V and 4 bases at J, with 4 bases between the two ends. The V gene's germline CDR1 is SGHAT and CDR2 FQNNGV. In TCRdb, the 5' RACE reads were re-called with MiXCR into one record per CDR3 protein. The table has 35,000 to 55,000 distinct CDR3 sequences, around 21% seen once. This clonotype was counted between two and nine times. Stated time point: blood at routine non-recurrence follow-up after resection. The clonotype originates from a female donor with early-stage non-small cell lung cancer. The chain links TRBV11-2 to TRBJ2-7; D gene uncertain. The sample consisted of PBMCs, taken at follow-up. The CDR3 loop is CASSLDRYEQYF. The CDR3 DNA reads TGTGCCAGCAGCTTAGACCGGTACGAGCAGTACTTC.